These 2 T cell receptor beta chains were sequenced from one sample in a study of T-cell memory formation after mild COVID-19. TCRdb passed the 5' RACE reads through MiXCR, listing each CDR3 protein once. The sample has about 560,000 distinct CDR3 sequences, more than 15% seen once. Material: PBMCs or a T cell subset sorted from them (not recorded which). The receptor source for this set is an adult woman who had mild COVID-19 (a few samples of this study predate the infection). Cell type and time point are not known.

This chain uses TRBV11-3 with TRBJ2-5; D perhaps matches TRBD1 (6 bases). V was cut by 6 bases and J by 2 bases, with 19 bases left in between. The CDR3 consists of 16 residues. Germline loops: CDR1 SGHNT, CDR2 YENEEA. CDR3 DNA sequence: TGTGCCAGCAGAAAACCCGGGACACCAAGTCAAGAGACCCAGTACTTC. Translating it yields CASRKPGTPSQETQYF.

The chain is built from TRBV6-1 and TRBJ2-7; D not certain. CDR1 and CDR2 (germline): MNHNS, SASEGT. Trimming removed 8 bases from V and 3 bases from J, with 11 bases in between. CDR3 size: 12 residues. This CDR3 is CASDEQNYEQYF. CDR3 bases: TGTGCCAGCGACGAACAGAACTACGAGCAGTACTTC.